The 16 T cell receptor beta chains presented below share a single source sample, sequenced in a study of lymphopenia after photon versus proton radiotherapy. Repertoires were generated with immunoSEQ multiplex PCR, while TCRdb's copy carries only in-frame clones and drops some. The sample holds 150,000 to 200,000 clones; less than 90% are singletons and the top ten take about 4.7%. Sequences were derived from peripheral blood, sampled from a patient treated with photon-based radiotherapy. The receptors originated from a man aged 50 or older with gastric cancer.

The chain recombines TRBV28 with TRBJ1-3; a possible D gene is TRBD1 (5 bases). The CDR3 length is 15 residues. Germline values: CDR1 MDHEN, CDR2 SYDVKM. Trimming shortened V by 6 bases and J by 2 bases, and 14 bases separated the two germline ends. CDR3 residues: CASSPGFVTGNTIYF. CDR3 coding DNA: TGTGCCAGCAGCCCAGGGTTTGTGACTGGAAACACCATATATTTT.

The V and J genes are TRBV30 and TRBJ1-2, with a weak D call TRBD1 (5 bases). From germline, CDR1 is GTSNPN and CDR2 SVGIG (reference sequence). This CDR3 region has 14 residues. Trimming took 1 base from V and 4 from J, leaving 13 bases between them. The CDR3 protein is CAWSGASGFYGYTF. For the CDR3, the DNA is TGTGCCTGGAGTGGTGCTTCAGGGTTCTATGGCTACACCTTC.

The gene calls are TRBV15 and TRBJ1-2; 10 nucleotides line up with TRBD1. V lost 2 bases and J lost 7; bases outside the gene matches: 13. The CDR3 contains 17 residues. Per germline, CDR1 LNHNV and CDR2 YYDKDF (reference sequence). The CDR3, as DNA: TGTGCCACCAGCAGATCCCCTTTTCCGGGACAGGGGCTTGGCTACACCTTC. Translation gives CATSRSPFPGQGLGYTF.

V usage is TRBV11-2 and J usage is TRBJ2-1; 10 nucleotides agree with TRBD2. With V trimmed by 2 bases and J by 9 bases, 7 bases remained unmatched. The CDR3 is 15 residues long. The germline V gene encodes CDR1 SGHAT and CDR2 FQNNGV. For the CDR3, the DNA is TGTGCCAGCAGCTTAAGCGGGAGGGCCTATAGTGAGCAGTTCTTC. Translated, it gives CASSLSGRAYSEQFF.

V gene TRBV7-2 combines with J gene TRBJ2-7; D possibly corresponds to TRBD1 (5 bases). Germline-derived CDR1 and CDR2 are SGHTA and FQGNSA. This CDR3 has 14 amino acids. V lost 4 bases and J 2 bases, leaving 12 bases between the germline ends. As DNA, the CDR3 is TGTGCCAGCAGCTACATGGACATAACCTACGAGCAGTACTTC. This translates into CASSYMDITYEQYF.

The J gene is TRBJ2-3, the V gene TRBV5-1; 9 nucleotides line up with TRBD1. Germline loops: CDR1 SGHRS, CDR2 YFSETQ. The V and J ends lost 3 bases and 7 bases, in that order; junction bases with no gene match: 9. This CDR3 spans 15 amino acids. The CDR3 protein is CASSSVPGQGNTQYF. The DNA for the CDR3 is TGCGCCAGCAGCTCGGTCCCGGGACAGGGCAATACGCAGTATTTT.

This clone is a singleton in its sample. The J gene is TRBJ2-7, the V gene TRBV30; TRBD2 is a possible D gene (6 bases). The CDR3 consists of 13 residues. CDR1 and CDR2 from the germline V gene are GTSNPN and SVGIG (reference sequence). Deletions cut 4 bases from V and 0 bases from J, with 10 bases between. The CDR3: CAWTGTDSYEQYF. Here the CDR3 DNA reads TGTGCCTGGACCGGGACTGACTCCTACGAGCAGTACTTC.

The gene calls are TRBV6-5 and TRBJ2-7; a possible D gene is TRBD2 (6 bases). V lost 6 bases and J lost 7, with 16 bases in between. The CDR3 extends over 13 amino acids. The germline CDR1 and CDR2 sequences are MNHEY and SVGAGI. The DNA of the CDR3 is TGTGCCAGCAGAGGGGCAGGGAGCGGGGAGCAGTACTTC. This sequence encodes CASRGAGSGEQYF.

This sequence joins TRBV10-2 and TRBJ2-1, with 7 positions matching TRBD2. CDR3 length: 12 amino acids. With 6 bases clipped from V and 5 bases from J, the junction kept 1 base outside the gene matches. CDR1 WSHSY and CDR2 SAAADI come from the germline V gene. CDR3 amino acids: CASRLADNEQFF. CDR3 bases: TGCGCCAGCAGGCTAGCGGACAATGAGCAGTTCTTC.

The chain is built from TRBV27 and TRBJ2-3; the match to TRBD2 covers 11 bases. Germline loops: CDR1 MNHEY, CDR2 SMNVEV (reference sequence). Trimming cost V 1 base and J 0 bases; bases outside gene matches: 12. This CDR3 has 20 amino acids. The CDR3 sequence is CASSLWLAGGRPTSTDTQYF. Written as DNA, the CDR3 is TGTGCCAGCAGTTTATGGCTAGCGGGAGGACGTCCTACTAGCACAGATACGCAGTATTTT.

This chain connects TRBV19 to TRBJ2-2; 8 bases agree with TRBD2. The CDR3 is 18 residues long. The V gene end was trimmed by 5 bases and the J gene end by 2 bases; junction bases not matched to a gene: 13. Germline CDR1 and CDR2: LNHDA and SQIVND (reference sequence). DNA for the CDR3: TGTGCCAGTAGTCCTGGACTAGCCCGTACTCCCAACACCGGGGAGCTGTTTTTT. Its translation: CASSPGLARTPNTGELFF.

This clone was picked up a small number of times. The V and J genes are TRBV5-4 and TRBJ1-1; no reliable D call. Trimming shortened V by 2 bases and J by 3 bases, and 11 bases separated the two germline ends. This CDR3 comprises 14 residues. Germline CDR1 SGHNT, CDR2 YYREEE (reference sequence). In DNA form, the CDR3 reads TGTGCCAGCAGCTTCTCGGCGTTGGACACTGAAGCTTTCTTT. As protein: CASSFSALDTEAFF. Together with reference TRBV5-4 and TRBJ1-1, the CDR3 gives the full variable domain: ETGVTQSPTHLIKTRGQQVTLRCSSQSGHNTVSWYQQALGQGPQFIFQYYREEENGRGNFPPRFSGLQFPNYSSELNVNALELDDSALYLCASSFSALDTEAFFGQGTRLTVV.

The DNA of the CDR3 is TGTGCCAGCAGCCCGGACACCAACTACGAGCAGTACTTC. This gives the protein CASSPDTNYEQYF. The V and J genes are TRBV7-3 and TRBJ2-7, with a weak D call TRBD1 (5 bases). V dropped 5 bases and J dropped 3 bases, with 11 bases sitting between them. The CDR3 contains 13 residues. Germline CDR1 is SGHTA and CDR2 is FQGTGA.

This chain links TRBV6-1 with TRBJ2-2, with TRBD2 matching 7 bases. This CDR3 has 17 residues. The trim removed 1 base at V and 1 base at J, leaving 6 bases unmatched. CDR1 is MNHNS, CDR2 SASEGT, per germline. Here the CDR3 reads CASSEGYSGLNTGELFF. The CDR3 DNA is TGTGCCAGCAGTGAAGGGTATAGCGGGCTGAACACCGGGGAGCTGTTTTTT.

The J gene is TRBJ2-2, the V gene TRBV2, with D hard to call. Trimming took 5 bases from V and 1 from J, leaving 8 bases between them. This CDR3 is 14 amino acids long. Germline assignment: CDR1 SNHLY and CDR2 FYNNEI. Here the CDR3 reads CASSLRVNTGELFF. The CDR3 DNA reads as TGTGCCAGCAGTCTTAGGGTGAACACCGGGGAGCTGTTTTTT.

This clone was seen just once. This chain links TRBV5-1 with TRBJ2-3, with 12 bases that match TRBD2. The CDR3 contains 16 residues. The V gene end was trimmed by 10 bases and the J gene end by 4 bases; junction bases not matched to a gene: 13. Per the germline V gene, CDR1 is SGHRS and CDR2 is YFSETQ. The CDR3 region is CACQVSSGRAADTQYF. DNA of the CDR3: TGCGCCTGCCAAGTATCTAGCGGGAGGGCGGCAGATACGCAGTATTTT. Supplemented by reference TRBV5-1 and TRBJ2-3, the full variable domain reads KAGVTQTPRYLIKTRGQQVTLSCSPISGHRSVSWYQQTPGQGLQFLFEYFSETQRNKGNFPGRFSGRQFSNSRSEMNVSTLELGDSALYLCACQVSSGRAADTQYFGPGTRLTVL.